This T cell receptor beta chain originates from a study of T cells after yellow fever vaccination. Overall study results and limits: Booster samples showed a return of most primary-vaccination clones (almost 97% CD4, over 70% CD8). Only a minor proportion of clonotypes was detected across both CD4 and CD8 compartments.

TCR cDNA, made by 5'RACE template switching, carried an added universal primer site and UMIs. TCRdb re-called the 5' RACE reads through MiXCR, storing one row per CDR3 protein. Seen here are just under 85,000 distinct CDR3 sequences, about 14% observed once, and the top ten hold around 25%. CDR1 and CDR2 from the germline V gene are SEHNR and FQNEAQ (reference sequence). J lost 6 bases, V lost 6 bases, and 7 bases had no gene match. The CDR3 runs to 14 residues. Sequenced here: CD8+ T cells not binding an NS4B(214-222) dextramer, sorted from PBMCs, sampled less than 25 days after the first yellow fever vaccination. J is TRBJ1-5 and V is TRBV7-9; 8 positions match TRBD1. The sequence was collected from a man younger than 35 who received the YFV17D yellow fever vaccine. CDR3: CASRAGGEGQPQHF. The DNA of the CDR3 is TGTGCCAGCAGAGCAGGGGGCGAGGGTCAGCCCCAGCATTTT.